This TCR beta chain was documented in a study of cytomegalovirus exposure and HLA in healthy donors. General observations from the study: Accounts indicate the classifier identified cytomegalovirus status with strong specificity and sensitivity.

Turning to this clone: The antigen is not known.

CDR3 length equals 13 residues. The trim removed 8 bases at V and 6 bases at J, leaving 4 bases unmatched. Germline-derived CDR1 and CDR2 are SGHKS and YYEKEE (reference sequence). Using immunoSEQ multiplex PCR, the repertoire was profiled, and TCRdb retains in-frame clones only, with some absent. The repertoire holds 210,000 or so clones, about 91% seen once, with 2.9% in the top ten. The rearrangement joins TRBV5-5 to TRBJ2-7, with 14 bases matching TRBD2. The clonotype was recovered from a woman aged 18-29 years in good health and CMV-seronegative. Sequenced material: PBMCs. This chain's CDR3 is CASRTSGRSEQYF. As DNA, the CDR3 is TGTGCCAGTCGGACTAGCGGGAGGTCCGAGCAGTACTTC.